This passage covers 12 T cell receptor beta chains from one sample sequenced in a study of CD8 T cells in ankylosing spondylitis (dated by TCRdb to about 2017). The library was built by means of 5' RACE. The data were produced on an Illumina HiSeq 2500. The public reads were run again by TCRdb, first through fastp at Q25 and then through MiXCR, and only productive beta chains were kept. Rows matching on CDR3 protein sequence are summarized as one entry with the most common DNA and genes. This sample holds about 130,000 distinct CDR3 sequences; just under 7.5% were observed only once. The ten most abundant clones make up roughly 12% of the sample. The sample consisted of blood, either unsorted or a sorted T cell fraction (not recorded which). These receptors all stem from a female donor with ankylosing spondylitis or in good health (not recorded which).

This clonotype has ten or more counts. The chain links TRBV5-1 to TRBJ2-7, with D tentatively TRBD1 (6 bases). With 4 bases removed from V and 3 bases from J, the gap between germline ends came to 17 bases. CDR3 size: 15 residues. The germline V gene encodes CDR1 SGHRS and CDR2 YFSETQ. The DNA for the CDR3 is TGCGCCAGCAGCATCCTAACAGGGAAGGGCTACGAGCAGTACTTC. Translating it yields CASSILTGKGYEQYF.

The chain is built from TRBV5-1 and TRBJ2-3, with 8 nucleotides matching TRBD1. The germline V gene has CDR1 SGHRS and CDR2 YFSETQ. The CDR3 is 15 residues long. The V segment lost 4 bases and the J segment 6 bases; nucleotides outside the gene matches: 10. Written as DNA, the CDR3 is TGCGCCAGCAGCGACACAGGGGGAAGGAAGGATACGCAGTATTTT. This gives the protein CASSDTGGRKDTQYF.

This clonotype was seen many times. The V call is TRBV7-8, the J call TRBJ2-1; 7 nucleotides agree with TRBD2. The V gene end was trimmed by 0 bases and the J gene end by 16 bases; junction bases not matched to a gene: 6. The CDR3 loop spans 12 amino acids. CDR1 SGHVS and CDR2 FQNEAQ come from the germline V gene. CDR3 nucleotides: TGTGCCAGCAGCTTAGCGGGGGGAGGGCCTTTCTTC. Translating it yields CASSLAGGGPFF.

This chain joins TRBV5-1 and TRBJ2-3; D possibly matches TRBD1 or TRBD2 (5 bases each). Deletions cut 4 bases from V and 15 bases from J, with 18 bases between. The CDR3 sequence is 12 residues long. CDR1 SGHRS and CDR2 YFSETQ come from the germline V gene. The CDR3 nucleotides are TGCGCCAGCAGCACTCCGGGACCACACTCCTATTTT. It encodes CASSTPGPHSYF. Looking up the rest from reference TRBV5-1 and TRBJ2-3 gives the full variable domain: KAGVTQTPRYLIKTRGQQVTLSCSPISGHRSVSWYQQTPGQGLQFLFEYFSETQRNKGNFPGRFSGRQFSNSRSEMNVSTLELGDSALYLCASSTPGPHSYFGPGTRLTVL.

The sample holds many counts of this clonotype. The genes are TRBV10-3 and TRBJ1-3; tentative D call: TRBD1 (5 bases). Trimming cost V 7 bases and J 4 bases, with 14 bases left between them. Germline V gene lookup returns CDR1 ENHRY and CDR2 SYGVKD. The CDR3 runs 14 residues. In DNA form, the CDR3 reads TGTGCCATCACCGATAGGGGAAACGGAAACACCATATATTTT. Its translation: CAITDRGNGNTIYF.

DNA of the CDR3: TGTGCCAGCAGCCAGAAGGCGGGGACAGGGTGGAACATTCAGTACTTC. Its protein product is CASSQKAGTGWNIQYF. The chain combines TRBV7-2 with TRBJ2-4; TRBD1 aligns across 9 bases. The CDR3 totals 16 residues. The ends lost 5 bases at V and 7 bases at J; junction bases unmatched: 12. Germline V gene data show CDR1 as SGHTA and CDR2 as FQGNSA.

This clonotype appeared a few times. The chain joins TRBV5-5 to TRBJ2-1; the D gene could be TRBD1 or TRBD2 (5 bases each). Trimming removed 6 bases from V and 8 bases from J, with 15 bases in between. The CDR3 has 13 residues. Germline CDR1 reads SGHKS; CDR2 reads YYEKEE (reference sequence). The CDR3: CASIIGARDEQFF. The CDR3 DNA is TGTGCCAGCATCATCGGGGCCAGGGATGAGCAGTTCTTC.

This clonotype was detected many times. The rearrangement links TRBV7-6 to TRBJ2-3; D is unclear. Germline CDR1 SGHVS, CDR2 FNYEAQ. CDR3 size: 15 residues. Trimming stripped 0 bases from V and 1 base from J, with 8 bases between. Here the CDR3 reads CASSLAAHGTDTQYF. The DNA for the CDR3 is TGTGCCAGCAGCTTAGCGGCCCACGGCACAGATACGCAGTATTTT.

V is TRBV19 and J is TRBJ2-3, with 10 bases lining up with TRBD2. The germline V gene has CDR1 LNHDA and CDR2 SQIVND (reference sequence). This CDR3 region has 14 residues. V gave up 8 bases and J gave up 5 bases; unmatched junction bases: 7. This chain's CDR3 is CASEERGGRDTQYF. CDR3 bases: TGTGCCAGTGAAGAGCGGGGGGGCCGAGATACGCAGTATTTT.

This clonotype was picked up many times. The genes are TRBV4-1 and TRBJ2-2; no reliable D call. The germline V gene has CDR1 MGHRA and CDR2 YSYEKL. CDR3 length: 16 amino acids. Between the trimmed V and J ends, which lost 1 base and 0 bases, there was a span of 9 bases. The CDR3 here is CASSQGRVANTGELFF. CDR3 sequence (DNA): TGCGCCAGCAGCCAAGGCCGGGTCGCGAACACCGGGGAGCTGTTTTTT.

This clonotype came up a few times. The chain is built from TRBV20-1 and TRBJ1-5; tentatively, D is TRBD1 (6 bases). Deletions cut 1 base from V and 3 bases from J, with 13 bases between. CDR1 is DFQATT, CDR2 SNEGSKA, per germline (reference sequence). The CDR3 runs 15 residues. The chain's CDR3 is CSARASHRVNQPQHF. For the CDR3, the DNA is TGCAGTGCTAGAGCCAGCCACAGGGTCAATCAGCCCCAGCATTTT.

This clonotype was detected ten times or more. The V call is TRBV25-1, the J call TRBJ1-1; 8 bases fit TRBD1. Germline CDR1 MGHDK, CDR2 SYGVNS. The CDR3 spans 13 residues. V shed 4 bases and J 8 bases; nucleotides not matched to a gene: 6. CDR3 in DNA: TGTGCCAGCAGTGTTCAGGGGGCGAAGGAAGCTTTCTTT. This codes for CASSVQGAKEAFF.